This TCR beta chain was profiled in a study of T cell clusters in autoimmune cytopenias. TRB was amplified by touch-down multiplex PCR, primer pools A and B combined. One entry per CDR3 protein, without DNA, is what TCRdb gives after re-calling the multiplex PCR reads. The sample includes 7,000 or so distinct CDR3 sequences. Germline CDR1 and CDR2: ENHRY and SYGVKD. This CDR3 region has 14 residues. Findings and limits, study-wide: Physiological T cell clusters of healthy donors were apparently absent in primary autoimmune cytopenia patients. Exclusive TRB clusters were approximately 2.9-fold more numerous in healthy donors than in active autoimmune hepatitis.

TRB was amplified from about 270 ng of peripheral blood genomic DNA per sample. As regards this clonotype: Antigen: not known.

Input material: peripheral blood. The rearrangement uses TRBV10-3 and TRBJ1-1. The sequence came from a human donor with an autoimmune cytopenia or autoimmune hepatitis (not recorded which). CDR3 sequence reads: CAISESDRNTEAFF.